The 16 T cell receptor beta chains listed next were all sequenced from one sample in a study of T cell responses to AZD1222 COVID-19 vaccine. Produced via immunoSEQ multiplex PCR; TCRdb's table is partial and in-frame only. The top ten clones hold less than 25% of a sample with around 99,000 clones, under 95% of them seen once. This sample comprised peripheral blood, obtained on day 0 of AZD1222 vaccination. The receptors originated from an adult in good health.

This chain joins TRBV5-1 and TRBJ2-7; maybe TRBD1 (6 bases). V dropped 0 bases and J dropped 3 bases, with 7 bases sitting between them. The V gene's germline CDR1 is SGHRS and CDR2 YFSETQ. This CDR3 has 13 residues. CDR3 region: CASSLDRDYEQYF. The CDR3 nucleotides are TGCGCCAGCAGCTTGGACAGGGACTACGAGCAGTACTTC.

This rearrangement joins TRBV19 to TRBJ1-5, with 7 bases lining up with TRBD1. The V and J ends lost 3 bases and 2 bases, in that order; junction bases with no gene match: 1. The CDR3 is 14 amino acids. The germline V gene encodes CDR1 LNHDA and CDR2 SQIVND (reference sequence). CDR3 in amino acids: CASSMQGGNQPQHF. The CDR3 DNA reads TGTGCCAGTAGTATGCAGGGGGGCAATCAGCCCCAGCATTTT.

The V call is TRBV10-3, the J call TRBJ1-6; the D gene is possibly TRBD1 (6 bases). CDR3 length: 14 amino acids. Germline V lookup: CDR1 ENHRY, CDR2 SYGVKD. V was clipped by 6 bases and J by 10 bases, with 16 bases between them. CDR3 loop: CAIRREGERSPLHF. DNA of the CDR3: TGTGCCATCAGAAGAGAGGGGGAGAGGTCACCCCTCCACTTT.

The chain links TRBV5-1 to TRBJ1-5; TRBD1 is a possible D gene (5 bases). The CDR3 is 15 residues long. V dropped 3 bases and J dropped 3 bases, with 13 bases sitting between them. Germline assignment: CDR1 SGHRS and CDR2 YFSETQ. The CDR3 spells CASSSGTANNQPQHF. The CDR3 region has the DNA TGCGCCAGCAGCTCCGGGACGGCTAACAATCAGCCCCAGCATTTT.

The count of this clone is one. The chain employs TRBV9 and TRBJ1-2; D remains ambiguous. The germline V gene has CDR1 SGDLS and CDR2 YYNGEE. The CDR3 totals 12 residues. The ends were cut back, 0 bases at V and 8 bases at J, with 8 bases in the middle. The chain's CDR3 is CASSVAGGGYTF. For the CDR3, the DNA is TGTGCCAGCAGCGTAGCGGGTGGGGGCTACACCTTC.

The chain's CDR3 is CASSLGQLYGYTF. For the CDR3, the DNA is TGTGCCAGCAGCTTAGGCCAGCTCTATGGCTACACCTTC. The chain combines TRBV7-9 with TRBJ1-2; D remains unclear. This CDR3 region has 13 residues. V lost 1 base to trimming and J lost 4 bases, with 7 bases between them. Germline V gene data show CDR1 as SEHNR and CDR2 as FQNEAQ (reference sequence). Together with reference TRBV7-9 and TRBJ1-2, the CDR3 gives the full variable domain: DTGVSQNPRHKITKRGQNVTFRCDPISEHNRLYWYRQTLGQGPEFLTYFQNEAQLEKSRLLSDRFSAERPKGSFSTLEIQRTEQGDSAMYLCASSLGQLYGYTFGSGTRLTVV.

Comments on this clone: Other DNA sequences within the sample encode an identical CDR3. CDR3 sequence (DNA): TGTGCCAGCAGCTTGGAAAGGGGCGCTCCCTATGGCTACACCTTC. Residues: CASSLERGAPYGYTF. The genes are TRBV5-5 and TRBJ1-2; tentative D call: TRBD1 (5 bases). The CDR3 spans 15 residues. The germline CDR1 and CDR2 sequences are SGHKS and YYEKEE (reference sequence). V was shortened by 0 bases and J by 4 bases, with 13 bases between the two germline ends.

The chain has TRBV24-1 and TRBJ2-7; possibly TRBD1 for D (5 bases). CDR3 size: 12 residues. V was clipped by 8 bases and J by 4 bases, with 11 bases between them. Per germline, CDR1 KGHDR and CDR2 SFDVKD. The CDR3 sequence: CATNKGKYEQYF. The CDR3 nucleotides are TGTGCCACCAACAAGGGGAAGTACGAGCAGTACTTC.

The chain is built from TRBV7-2 and TRBJ1-3; TRBD1 matches at 11 bases. V shed 5 bases, J shed 2 bases, and the junction held 5 bases outside the gene matches. This CDR3 spans 16 amino acids. CDR1 is SGHTA and CDR2 is FQGNSA in the germline V gene. The CDR3 nucleotides are TGTGCCAGCAGCCTTAGGGGACAGGGGGCTGGAAACACCATATATTTT. Translating gives CASSLRGQGAGNTIYF.

The chain links TRBV19 to TRBJ1-3; D is perhaps TRBD1 (5 bases). The germline V and J ends were trimmed by 1 base and 3 bases, with 7 bases remaining between them. The CDR3 has 14 amino acids. The germline V gene encodes CDR1 LNHDA and CDR2 SQIVND (reference sequence). CDR3 region: CASSIGQGGNTIYF. DNA for the CDR3: TGTGCCAGTAGTATAGGGCAGGGTGGAAACACCATATATTTT.

The J gene is TRBJ1-5, the V gene TRBV6-5; a weak D match, TRBD1 (5 bases). Germline V gene lookup returns CDR1 MNHEY and CDR2 SVGAGI. V lost 6 bases and J lost 7, with 19 bases in between. CDR3 length equals 15 residues. In DNA form, the CDR3 reads TGTGCCAGCAGCCTAAGAACAGGCCAAGGGCAGCCCCAGCATTTT. Translated: CASSLRTGQGQPQHF.

In this sample, this clone turned up once. CDR3 nucleotides: TGTGCCAGCTCACCTCGAGAATGGACTGGGAGCAATCAGCCCCAGCATTTT. Translation: CASSPREWTGSNQPQHF. This sequence joins TRBV18 and TRBJ1-5; D unclear. The V gene lost 3 bases and the J gene lost 1 base, with 16 bases spanning the gap. Germline CDR1 is KGHSH and CDR2 is LQKENI. CDR3 size: 17 residues.

The chain has TRBV10-1 and TRBJ2-1; D uncertain. The CDR3 is made up of 14 amino acids. CDR1 is WNHNN, CDR2 SYGVQD, per germline (reference sequence). V gave up 0 bases and J gave up 9 bases, with 12 bases separating them. DNA for the CDR3: TGCGCCAGCAGTGAGTCGCCGACCGCAAGTGAGCAGTTCTTC. The encoded protein is CASSESPTASEQFF.

The genes are TRBV30 and TRBJ1-5, with unresolved D. Between the trimmed V and J ends, which lost 3 bases and 4 bases, there was a span of 19 bases. Germline CDR1 GTSNPN, CDR2 SVGIG (reference sequence). This CDR3 contains 16 residues. The CDR3 DNA sequence: TGTGCCTGGAGCCCAGCGAGAGGAAGCCCAAATCAGCCCCAGCATTTT. Encoded protein: CAWSPARGSPNQPQHF.

The chain combines TRBV5-1 with TRBJ2-1, with D perhaps TRBD1 (6 bases). V dropped 0 bases and J dropped 7 bases, with 14 bases sitting between them. CDR3 length equals 15 residues. Germline lookup yields CDR1 SGHRS and CDR2 YFSETQ. The CDR3 protein is CASSLGAGATNEQFF. DNA for the CDR3: TGCGCCAGCAGCTTGGGAGCAGGGGCCACTAATGAGCAGTTCTTC.

This chain connects TRBV12-3 or TRBV12-4 to TRBJ1-1, with D maybe TRBD1 (5 bases). The V end lost 6 bases, the J end lost 4 bases, and 12 bases lay between the germline ends. The CDR3 has 13 amino acids. The CDR3 loop reads CASRERGATEAFF. CDR3 DNA sequence: TGTGCCAGCAGAGAAAGGGGAGCCACTGAAGCTTTCTTT.